The 15 T cell receptor beta chains below all came from one sample that was sequenced in a study of blood T cell repertoires in COVID-19 (dated by TCRdb to 2020 to 2022). The library was prepared using the immunoSEQ multiplex PCR assay. Drawn from immuneACCESS, this table holds only the in-frame rearrangements with V and J called that TCRdb kept. Clones are partly lost; checked studies trace under half to an unresolved V gene and leave the rest unexplained. The sample table holds about 190,000 clones, of which under 80% were seen once. The ten most abundant clones make up under 15% of the sample. The specimen was peripheral blood. The receptors were gathered from a woman aged 45 to 65 with acute or convalescent COVID-19.

The chain combines TRBV7-2 with TRBJ2-7; the D gene is possibly TRBD1 (5 bases). CDR3 length: 15 residues. Per the germline V gene, CDR1 is SGHTA and CDR2 is FQGNSA. V lost 0 bases and J lost 5, with 14 bases in between. CDR3: CASSLAPGYGNEQYF. CDR3 bases: TGTGCCAGCAGCTTAGCCCCAGGGTATGGCAACGAGCAGTACTTC.

The table lists this clone with a few counts. The gene calls are TRBV6-5 and TRBJ2-1, with D possibly TRBD2 on 6 matching bases. Looked up from germline, CDR1 is MNHEY and CDR2 is SVGAGI. There are 15 residues in the CDR3. Trimming took off 7 bases at V and 0 bases at J, with 13 bases between the two ends. CDR3 DNA: TGTGCCAGCATGCAACGGGAGAGCTCCTACAATGAGCAGTTCTTC. It specifies CASMQRESSYNEQFF.

This clone was recorded once. This chain links TRBV28 with TRBJ1-6; a possible D gene is TRBD1 (5 bases). This CDR3 comprises 14 residues. Trimming took off 5 bases at V and 3 bases at J, with 8 bases between the two ends. Per germline, CDR1 MDHEN and CDR2 SYDVKM. DNA of the CDR3: TGTGCCAGCAGTCCTCAGGGCTATAATTCACCCCTCCACTTT. Translation gives CASSPQGYNSPLHF.

CDR3 protein: CASSRDSSSGNTIYF. CDR3 bases: TGCGCCAGCAGCCGGGACAGTAGCTCTGGAAACACCATATATTTT. This chain uses TRBV5-1 with TRBJ1-3; 7 bases are shared with TRBD1. V lost 4 bases and J lost 0; bases outside the gene matches: 4. The CDR3 totals 15 residues. The germline CDR1 and CDR2 sequences are SGHRS and YFSETQ.

V gene TRBV27 combines with J gene TRBJ2-1, with 7 bases lining up with TRBD2. This CDR3 region has 18 residues. J lost 0 bases, V lost 4 bases, and 12 bases had no gene match. The germline CDR1 and CDR2 sequences are MNHEY and SMNVEV (reference sequence). CDR3 sequence (DNA): TGTGCCAGCAGTTCTATCCGTCGGGGGGTCACCTCCTACAATGAGCAGTTCTTC. Its translation is CASSSIRRGVTSYNEQFF.

The CDR3 region is CASSFRPDREGGYTF. The CDR3 DNA reads as TGTGCCAGCAGTTTTCGTCCGGACAGAGAGGGCGGCTACACCTTC. This chain joins TRBV6-2 or TRBV6-3 and TRBJ1-2, with D perhaps TRBD1 (6 bases). The CDR3 spans 15 residues. V gave up 4 bases and J gave up 8 bases, with 20 bases separating them. From germline, CDR1 is MNHEY and CDR2 SVGEGT.

The chain is built from TRBV11-2 and TRBJ2-7; 9 bases line up with TRBD1. CDR3 size: 13 residues. The germline gives CDR1 SGHAT, CDR2 FQNNGV. V shed 5 bases and J 12 bases; nucleotides not matched to a gene: 11. CDR3 sequence reads: CASSQEGQGFRYF. In DNA form, the CDR3 reads TGTGCCAGCAGCCAAGAGGGACAGGGCTTTAGGTACTTC.

This chain links TRBV28 with TRBJ2-5; D perhaps matches TRBD1 (5 bases). Germline V gives CDR1 MDHEN, CDR2 SYDVKM. This CDR3 comprises 14 residues. With 6 bases removed from V and 5 bases from J, the gap between germline ends came to 16 bases. The CDR3 sequence: CASREQARPETQYF. CDR3 nucleotides: TGTGCCAGCAGAGAACAGGCCCGCCCCGAGACCCAGTACTTC.

This clone was seen a handful of times. The chain has TRBV20-1 and TRBJ2-1, with 10 nucleotides matching TRBD1. The CDR3 spans 16 residues. Germline V CDR1 and CDR2: DFQATT, SNEGSKA (reference sequence). The ends lost 3 bases at V and 6 bases at J; junction bases unmatched: 11. CDR3 in amino acids: CSASPATGGWGNEQFF. DNA of the CDR3: TGCAGTGCTAGTCCAGCGACAGGGGGCTGGGGCAATGAGCAGTTCTTC.

This clone has ten or more counts. The chain joins TRBV20-1 to TRBJ2-3, with D possibly TRBD2 on 5 matching bases. V dropped 3 bases and J dropped 4 bases, with 14 bases sitting between them. Germline V gene data show CDR1 as DFQATT and CDR2 as SNEGSKA (reference sequence). The CDR3 is 14 residues long. CDR3 bases: TGCAGTGCTAGTGGTTCGGGGTTTGCAGATACGCAGTATTTT. Its protein product is CSASGSGFADTQYF.

This chain joins TRBV10-1 and TRBJ2-1, with TRBD1 matching 8 bases. This CDR3 spans 14 amino acids. V shed 4 bases and J 4 bases; nucleotides not matched to a gene: 3. Germline lookup yields CDR1 WNHNN and CDR2 SYGVQD (reference sequence). This CDR3 is CASSGQGRYNEQFF. The CDR3 DNA is TGCGCCAGCAGTGGACAGGGGCGTTACAATGAGCAGTTCTTC.

This chain joins TRBV5-6 and TRBJ1-2, with 7 bases aligning to TRBD1. Germline V gene sequence: CDR1 SGHDT, CDR2 YYEEEE. Unmatched junction bases numbered 2, after V lost 4 bases and J lost 2 bases. The CDR3 extends over 13 amino acids. DNA for the CDR3: TGTGCCAGCAGCCGGGGACAGAACTATGGCTACACCTTC. Residues: CASSRGQNYGYTF.

This chain uses TRBV3-1 (or the pseudogene TRBV3-2) with TRBJ2-1; D uncertain. The CDR3 totals 11 residues. CDR1 LGHDT and CDR2 YNNKEL come from the germline V gene (reference sequence). The V end lost 6 bases, the J end lost 9 bases, and 9 bases lay between the germline ends. CDR3 loop: CASSQATEQFF. For the CDR3, the DNA is TGTGCCAGCAGTCAGGCTACTGAGCAGTTCTTC.

In this sample, this clone turned up a few times. The chain recombines TRBV18 with TRBJ2-7; TRBD2 matches at 7 bases. CDR3 length: 13 residues. The germline V gene has CDR1 KGHSH and CDR2 LQKENI. V lost 2 bases to trimming and J lost 6 bases; unmatched junction nucleotides: 4. CDR3: CASSPTLALEQYF. In nucleotides, the CDR3 is TGTGCCAGCTCACCAACACTAGCGCTCGAGCAGTACTTC. Full variable domain (rest looked up from reference TRBV18 and TRBJ2-7): NAGVMQNPRHLVRRRGQEARLRCSPMKGHSHVYWYRQLPEEGLKFMVYLQKENIIDESGMPKERFSAEFPKEGPSILRIQQVVRGDSAAYFCASSPTLALEQYFGPGTRLTVT.

CDR3 sequence: CASSYLGRQGADEKLFF. The CDR3, as DNA: TGCGCCAGCAGCTATCTGGGGCGACAGGGGGCGGATGAAAAACTGTTTTTT. The rearrangement joins TRBV5-1 to TRBJ1-4; 10 nucleotides align to TRBD1. The V gene end was trimmed by 3 bases and the J gene end by 6 bases; junction bases not matched to a gene: 11. CDR1 and CDR2 from the germline V gene are SGHRS and YFSETQ. The CDR3 is 17 amino acids.